The following is a TCR beta chain sequence with its context. This record comes from a study of blood T cell repertoires in COVID-19. The wider study: Sites across the United States, Italy and Spain contributed samples from acute and convalescent COVID-19.

CDR1 SQVTM and CDR2 ANQGSEA come from the germline V gene. The J segment lost 2 bases and the V segment lost 7 bases, leaving 7 bases of the junction unmatched. The CDR3 runs to 14 residues. As handled by the study authors: For nucleated cells, counts were estimated from reference gene primer amplification. Profiled with immunoSEQ multiplex PCR; TCRdb holds only in-frame clones, not every one. The V and J calls and the clone size are those of that table, but D and trimming were determined from the DNA. The sample holds approximately 190,000 clones, about 81% seen once. The TCR was taken from a man aged 30-40 years with active or convalescent COVID-19. The material sequenced was peripheral blood. The rearrangement links TRBV29-1 to TRBJ2-3; TRBD1 agrees at 9 bases. Written as DNA, the CDR3 is TGCAGCGGGGGGACAGGGTTGGCCACAGATACGCAGTATTTT. It translates to CSGGTGLATDTQYF.